This TCR beta chain was sequenced in a study of blood T cell repertoires in COVID-19 (dated by TCRdb to 2018 to 2020). Broadly, across the study: The collaborator samples originated in the United States, Italy and Spain and spanned the acute and convalescent phases of COVID-19. The material from the prospective study consisted of cDNA or gDNA derived from T cells, B-cell-depleted T cells, or PBMCs. Subjects who had been exposed to COVID-19, were actively infected with it, or had recovered from it provided the deeply sampled blood TCRbeta repertoires that made up the dataset. The repertoires were released in a freely available public database intended as a resource for research on the immune response to SARS-CoV-2. The samples were drawn from the first 160 participants of the ongoing ImmuneRACE study and from more than 1,000 subjects provided by 6 global collaborators. The sample metadata nearly always contained a de-identified subject ID, COVID-19 status, age in years and sex. Where available, HLA class I and class II types were obtained from metadata supplied by the sample provider rather than from assay-based typing. What the work shows at the level of the full study, not this receptor alone: The amount of clinical and demographic metadata varied by source and participant and was provided uncurated.

CDR1 and CDR2 are drawn from the germline V gene: SNHLY, FYNNEI. Taken from cysteine to phenylalanine, the CDR3 has 20 residues. CDR3 DNA only is kept here, 60 bases in frame from base 1. The germline V and J ends show losses of 5 bases and 12 bases respectively, and no gene match explains 30 bases of the junction. TCRbeta CDR3 regions were amplified from genomic DNA by means of the immunoSEQ Assay, a bias-controlled multiplex PCR. Concerning the study's data processing: Within the assay, amplification of reference gene primers was used to estimate how many nucleated cells each sample contained. Sequence reads were collapsed and filtered to measure the absolute abundance of every unique TCRbeta CDR3 rearrangement. For each sample, productive Simpson clonality was calculated as the square root of Simpson's diversity index over productive rearrangements. This is the immuneACCESS table as TCRdb keeps it, with only in-frame sequences that have V and J called. A part of the clones is gone; compared with another copy, unresolved V genes explain less than half, and the rest is unexplained. That table furnishes V, J and clone size, whereas the DNA furnished D and trimming. This sample gives about 210,000 clones in total; more than 75% of them show up just once. Of the sample, about 13% falls within the top ten clones.

A note on this clone: It lacks a known antigen. No base quality information exists; no much larger clone differs at one position.

Collaborating institutions collected whole blood in K2EDTA tubes following their own protocols. Collaborator samples were shipped for TCRbeta analysis as frozen whole blood, isolated PBMCs, or DNA extracted from either sample type. Sequenced: peripheral blood. The sequence links TRBV2 to TRBJ2-7, with 11 bases aligning to TRBD1. The sequence was obtained from a human donor in a cohort sampled during active COVID-19. The DNA sequence is given as TGTGCCAGCAGTTATCAACCTCCGGACAGGGGGCGTTTTGCCCGGGACTCGCCGTACTTC. The resulting protein is CASSYQPPDRGRFARDSPYF.